This T cell receptor (beta chain) was observed in a study of T cells in Graves' hyperthyroidism and ophthalmopathy. Notes on the study in general: Expanded thyroid clonotypes (above 0.001) were mostly also found in blood.

TCR beta CDR3 region amplification was performed from RNA transcripts. An initial round of RT-PCR targeting the TCR CDR3 relied on the HTBI primer set. MiXCR, run by TCRdb on the multiplex PCR reads, gives a single entry per CDR3 protein. The sample contains approximately 420,000 distinct CDR3 sequences, roughly 13% of which appear only once. Lactation, pregnancy, other autoimmune disease or uncontrolled infection led to exclusion of patients. For the diagnoses, clinical symptoms, serum thyroxine and TRAb, thyroid ultrasound and orbital computed tomography were used. On this clonotype itself: The antigen is undetermined.

The sequence was collected from a woman between 18 and 30 years old with Graves' hyperthyroidism. Sequencing used blood.

The CDR3 nucleotides are TGTGCCAGCAGTATACCTCGGACTAGTAGTCCCTACGAGCAGTACTTC. Its translation is CASSIPRTSSPYEQYF. The chain employs TRBV28 and TRBJ2-7; 7 bases are shared with TRBD2. With V trimmed by 5 bases and J by 2 bases, 12 bases remained unmatched. Germline values: CDR1 MDHEN, CDR2 SYDVKM. This CDR3 spans 16 amino acids.